This T cell receptor beta chain was sequenced for a study of cytomegalovirus exposure and HLA in healthy donors. The PCR was carried out with 60 Vbeta primers and 13 Jbeta primers. Measured with immunoSEQ multiplex PCR; TCRdb has only the in-frame clones, and not every one. The profile covers about 43,000 clones, with about two thirds appearing a single time and about 12% taken by the ten largest. This CDR3 is 15 amino acids long. Germline CDR1 SGHRS, CDR2 YFSETQ. V trimming: 4 bases; J trimming: 12 bases; junction bases outside the gene matches: 11. Specimen: PBMCs. The V and J genes are TRBV5-1 and TRBJ1-6; TRBD1 aligns across 9 bases. The sequence was obtained from a man aged 55 to 70 in good health and CMV-seropositive. CDR3 bases: TGCGCCAGCAGCGTTACAGGGGGCAATATGTTACCCCTCCACTTT. Protein product: CASSVTGGNMLPLHF.